The 6 T cell receptor beta chains below all came from one sample that was sequenced in a study of T cell responses to AZD1222 COVID-19 vaccine. The assay was immunoSEQ multiplex PCR, and TCRdb's table has in-frame clones only and misses some. In the table there are some 120,000 clones, approximately 90% of which are singletons. The source was peripheral blood, collected 28 days after the second AZD1222 dose. The receptors stem from an adult who received the AZD1222 COVID-19 vaccine.

This rearrangement joins TRBV19 to TRBJ1-1; 7 bases align to TRBD1. J lost 6 bases, V lost 5 bases, and 9 bases had no gene match. CDR3 length: 14 amino acids. Germline CDR1 and CDR2: LNHDA and SQIVND (reference sequence). This CDR3 is CASSPINRGAEAFF. CDR3 DNA sequence: TGTGCCAGTAGTCCCATTAACAGGGGAGCTGAAGCTTTCTTT.

The gene calls are TRBV5-1 and TRBJ1-2; 7 bases map to TRBD1. Germline V CDR1 and CDR2: SGHRS, YFSETQ. The CDR3 is 13 residues long. The ends lost 2 bases at V and 8 bases at J; junction bases unmatched: 6. CDR3 bases: TGCGCCAGCAGCTTTAAGGGGGCAGAGGGCTACACCTTC. Encoded protein: CASSFKGAEGYTF.

V usage is TRBV2 and J usage is TRBJ2-7; a weak D match, TRBD2 (6 bases). The CDR3 is 13 residues long. From germline, CDR1 is SNHLY and CDR2 FYNNEI. Trimming shortened V by 8 bases and J by 3 bases, and 14 bases separated the two germline ends. The CDR3 sequence: CASGVGSYYEQYF. CDR3 nucleotide sequence: TGTGCCAGCGGGGTCGGGAGCTACTACGAGCAGTACTTC.

CDR3 region: CASSGQGGRKLTDTQYF. The CDR3 coding sequence is TGTGCCAGCAGCGGGCAGGGCGGGAGAAAGCTCACAGATACGCAGTATTTT. The chain combines TRBV28 with TRBJ2-3; TRBD2 agrees at 7 bases. Unmatched junction bases numbered 14, after V lost 6 bases and J lost 2 bases. The CDR3 covers 17 residues. Germline V gene sequence: CDR1 MDHEN, CDR2 SYDVKM.

The chain is built from TRBV19 and TRBJ2-2, with TRBD1 identical over 8 bases. The CDR3 runs 16 residues. In germline, CDR1 is LNHDA, CDR2 SQIVND (reference sequence). V shed 5 bases, J shed 6 bases, and the junction held 11 bases outside the gene matches. The CDR3 DNA follows: TGTGCCAGTAGTCCCCTCGACAGGGGAAAGGCCGGGGAGCTGTTTTTT. As protein: CASSPLDRGKAGELFF. The whole variable domain, remainder taken from reference TRBV19 and TRBJ2-2, is DGGITQSPKYLFRKEGQNVTLSCEQNLNHDAMYWYRQDPGQGLRLIYYSQIVNDFQKGDIAEGYSVSREKKESFPLTVTSAQKNPTAFYLCASSPLDRGKAGELFFGEGSRLTVL.

This clone was seen once. The chain employs TRBV24-1 and TRBJ2-1; 9 nucleotides align to TRBD2. After removal of 1 base from V and 4 bases from J, the junction contained 4 bases not matched to a gene. Germline-derived CDR1 and CDR2 are KGHDR and SFDVKD. There are 16 residues in the CDR3. In DNA form, the CDR3 reads TGTGCCACCAGTGATTTAAGCGGGGGGAAATACAATGAGCAGTTCTTC. Protein sequence: CATSDLSGGKYNEQFF.